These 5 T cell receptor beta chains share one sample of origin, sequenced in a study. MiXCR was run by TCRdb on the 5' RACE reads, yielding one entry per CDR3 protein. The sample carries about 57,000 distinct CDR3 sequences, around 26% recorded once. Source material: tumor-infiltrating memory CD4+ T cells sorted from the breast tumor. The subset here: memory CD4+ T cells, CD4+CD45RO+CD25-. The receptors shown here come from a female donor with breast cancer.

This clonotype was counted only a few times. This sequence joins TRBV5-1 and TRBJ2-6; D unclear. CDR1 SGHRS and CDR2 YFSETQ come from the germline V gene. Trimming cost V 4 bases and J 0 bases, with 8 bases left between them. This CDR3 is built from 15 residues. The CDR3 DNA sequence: TGCGCCAGCAGCCCCATTGTCTCTGGGGCCAACGTCCTGACTTTC. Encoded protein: CASSPIVSGANVLTF.

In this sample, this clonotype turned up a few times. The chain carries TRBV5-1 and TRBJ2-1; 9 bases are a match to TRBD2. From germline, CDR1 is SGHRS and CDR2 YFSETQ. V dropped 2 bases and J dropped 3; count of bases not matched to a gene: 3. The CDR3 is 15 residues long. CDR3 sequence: CASSFAGGNYNEQFF. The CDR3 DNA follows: TGCGCCAGCAGCTTTGCGGGAGGGAACTACAATGAGCAGTTCTTC.

Here the CDR3 DNA reads TGTGCCAGCAGCGCCAGGACCACCCATGGGAGGCAGTACTTC. It translates to CASSARTTHGRQYF. The chain has TRBV5-6 and TRBJ2-7, with a possible D match to TRBD2 (5 bases). This CDR3 is 14 amino acids long. Trimming cost V 4 bases and J 9 bases, with 20 bases left between them. Germline assignment: CDR1 SGHDT and CDR2 YYEEEE.

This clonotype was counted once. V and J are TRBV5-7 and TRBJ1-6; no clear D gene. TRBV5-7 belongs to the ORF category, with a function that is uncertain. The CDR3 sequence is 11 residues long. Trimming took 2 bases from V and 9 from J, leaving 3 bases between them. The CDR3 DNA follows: TGTGCCAGCAGCTTTAGTTCACCCCTCCACTTT. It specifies CASSFSSPLHF.

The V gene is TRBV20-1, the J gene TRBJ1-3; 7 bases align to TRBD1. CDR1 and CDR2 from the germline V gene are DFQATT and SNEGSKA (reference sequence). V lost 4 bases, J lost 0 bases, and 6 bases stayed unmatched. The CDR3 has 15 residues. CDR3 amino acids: CSATRQGFSGNTIYF. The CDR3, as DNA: TGCAGTGCTACCCGACAGGGTTTCTCTGGAAACACCATATATTTT.